A single sample gave rise to the 20 T cell receptor beta chains below, sequenced in a study of T cell repertoires in cytomegalovirus infection. TCRdb called the reads again in MiXCR, with one record for every CDR3 protein. Among about 920,000 distinct CDR3 sequences listed, around 32% were seen once. These receptors have no identified antigens. Source: cultured CD8+ T cells from PBMCs, taken from culture after CMV antigen stimulation. These TCRs come from a human donor in good health (CMV status not recorded). Some clones in this sample may be carry-over from other donors' samples.

The chain carries TRBV6-6 and TRBJ2-1; TRBD2 agrees at 12 bases. The V segment lost 8 bases and the J segment 2 bases; nucleotides outside the gene matches: 4. This CDR3 spans 15 amino acids. Germline values: CDR1 MNHNY, CDR2 SVGAGI (reference sequence). The CDR3 DNA follows: TGTGCCAGCGGGTCTAGCGGGGGGGCCTACAATGAGCAGTTCTTC. Its protein product is CASGSSGGAYNEQFF.

The CDR3 spells CASGFTQPQHF. In nucleotides, the CDR3 is TGTGCCAGCGGCTTCACTCAGCCCCAGCATTTT. The chain has TRBV27 and TRBJ1-5; the D is unclear. The CDR3 consists of 11 residues. With 8 bases removed from V and 6 bases from J, the gap between germline ends came to 8 bases. CDR1 is MNHEY and CDR2 is SMNVEV in the germline V gene (reference sequence).

This clonotype was found once. One end of the junction varies from germline; a read error may be responsible. The J gene is TRBJ1-3, the V gene TRBV6-6; no clear D gene. Germline assignment: CDR1 MNHNY and CDR2 SVGAGI (reference sequence). This CDR3 spans 14 amino acids. Here the CDR3 DNA reads TGTGCCAACAGTTTTCTCACCCCCGGAAACACCATATATTTT. Its protein product is CANSFLTPGNTIYF.

In its sample, this clonotype was seen many times. The J gene is TRBJ2-5, the V gene TRBV12-3 or TRBV12-4; the match to TRBD1 covers 11 bases. The CDR3 runs to 16 residues. The ends lost 2 bases at V and 5 bases at J; junction bases unmatched: 7. The CDR3 loop reads CASSLKEGQGVETQYF. The CDR3 nucleotides are TGTGCCAGCAGTTTAAAAGAGGGACAGGGGGTCGAGACCCAGTACTTC.

This clonotype has more than one count but fewer than ten. The chain uses TRBV7-6 and TRBJ2-3; the match to TRBD2 covers 15 bases. Germline V gene sequence: CDR1 SGHVS, CDR2 FNYEAQ. The CDR3 length is 18 residues. V dropped 5 bases and J dropped 2; count of bases not matched to a gene: 8. CDR3 DNA sequence: TGTGCCAGCAGCACCACCGGGACTAGCGGGGGGCACACAGATACGCAGTATTTT. Its protein product is CASSTTGTSGGHTDTQYF.

The V and J genes are TRBV9 and TRBJ2-1, with TRBD2 matching over 7 bases. Trimming removed 0 bases from V and 2 bases from J; junction bases left unmatched: 2. The CDR3 is 15 residues long. Germline V gene lookup returns CDR1 SGDLS and CDR2 YYNGEE. CDR3 DNA sequence: TGTGCCAGCAGCGTAGGCGGGACTACCTACAATGAGCAGTTCTTC. It codes for CASSVGGTTYNEQFF.

The V call is TRBV20-1, the J call TRBJ2-5; D remains unclear. V gave up 5 bases and J gave up 5 bases, with 12 bases separating them. Germline values: CDR1 DFQATT, CDR2 SNEGSKA (reference sequence). This CDR3 is built from 12 residues. CDR3 nucleotides: TGCAGTGCTGCGTTGGGAAGGGAGACCCAGTACTTC. Translating gives CSAALGRETQYF.

This clonotype was detected a few times. The chain couples TRBV6-1 to TRBJ2-3; D gene ambiguous. In germline, CDR1 is MNHNS, CDR2 SASEGT. V shed 6 bases and J shed 2 bases, with 18 bases lying between them. CDR3 size: 16 residues. Written as DNA, the CDR3 is TGTGCCAGCAGCTCGGCCGAGACCAGTACCACAGATACGCAGTATTTT. It encodes CASSSAETSTTDTQYF.

J is TRBJ2-5 and V is TRBV24-1, with 8 bases that match TRBD1. This CDR3 has 14 residues. Germline V gene data show CDR1 as KGHDR and CDR2 as SFDVKD. Trimming cost V 5 bases and J 5 bases; bases outside gene matches: 6. CDR3 DNA sequence: TGTGCCACCAGTGCTCGGACAGGGTTGGAGACCCAGTACTTC. Amino acid sequence: CATSARTGLETQYF.

The J gene is TRBJ2-1, the V gene TRBV19; D may be TRBD2 (6 bases). Germline V gives CDR1 LNHDA, CDR2 SQIVND (reference sequence). The CDR3 covers 15 residues. Trimming took off 3 bases at V and 6 bases at J, with 15 bases between the two ends. CDR3 sequence reads: CASSIPDYLRNEQFF. CDR3 bases: TGTGCCAGTAGTATCCCGGACTACCTCCGCAATGAGCAGTTCTTC. Full variable domain (remainder filled in from reference TRBV19 and TRBJ2-1): DGGITQSPKYLFRKEGQNVTLSCEQNLNHDAMYWYRQDPGQGLRLIYYSQIVNDFQKGDIAEGYSVSREKKESFPLTVTSAQKNPTAFYLCASSIPDYLRNEQFFGPGTRLTVL.

The table lists this clonotype with a few counts. The chain combines TRBV12-3 or TRBV12-4 with TRBJ1-4; 7 bases line up with TRBD1. J was trimmed by 7 bases and V by 6 bases; bases with no gene match: 11. The CDR3 runs to 15 residues. The chain's CDR3 is CASSFGDSLTEKLFF. DNA for the CDR3: TGTGCCAGCAGCTTCGGGGACAGCCTTACTGAAAAACTGTTTTTT.

This clonotype was seen repeatedly, ten times or more. The genes are TRBV11-1 and TRBJ2-2, with TRBD2 as a possible D gene (5 bases). CDR1 and CDR2 from the germline V gene are SGHAT and FQDESV (reference sequence). Between the trimmed V and J ends, which lost 1 base and 0 bases, there was a span of 18 bases. This CDR3 is 19 amino acids long. For the CDR3, the DNA is TGTGCCAGCAGCTTAGAGCGGTCGGTATATTTCGCGAACACCGGGGAGCTGTTTTTT. Translated: CASSLERSVYFANTGELFF.

The genes are TRBV25-1 and TRBJ2-7; D not certain. Germline values: CDR1 MGHDK, CDR2 SYGVNS. Trimming removed 1 base at V and 3 bases at J, with 7 bases between. The CDR3 length is 13 residues. The CDR3, as DNA: TGTGCCAGCAGTGAATTTAGCCACTACGAGCAGTACGTC. Translation gives CASSEFSHYEQYV.

This sequence joins TRBV7-9 and TRBJ1-4, with D unclear. CDR1 and CDR2 from the germline V gene are SEHNR and FQNEAQ (reference sequence). Trimming pared 1 base from V and 6 bases from J, leaving 12 bases between. CDR3 length: 15 residues. The CDR3 region is CASSLGWTDYEKLFF. CDR3 nucleotides: TGTGCCAGCAGCTTAGGATGGACGGACTATGAAAAACTGTTTTTT.

This clonotype has just a few counts. This rearrangement joins TRBV27 to TRBJ1-1, with a possible D match to TRBD1 (5 bases). CDR3 length: 15 amino acids. Germline V CDR1 and CDR2: MNHEY, SMNVEV (reference sequence). V was clipped by 0 bases and J by 4 bases, with 12 bases between them. This CDR3 reads CASSLSWGAGTEAFF. CDR3 in DNA: TGTGCCAGCAGTTTATCGTGGGGCGCCGGCACTGAAGCTTTCTTT.

Only a few counts were recorded for this clonotype. J is TRBJ2-1 and V is TRBV27; 8 bases agree with TRBD2. CDR1 is MNHEY, CDR2 SMNVEV, per germline (reference sequence). V shed 2 bases and J 4 bases; nucleotides not matched to a gene: 4. The CDR3 has 15 residues. Here the CDR3 reads CASSLPRGGYNEQFF. CDR3 nucleotide sequence: TGTGCCAGCAGTTTACCACGGGGGGGTTACAATGAGCAGTTCTTC.

At least ten counts were recorded for this clonotype. This CDR3 is CASSSAGVSGDEQFF. Written as DNA, the CDR3 is TGTGCCAGCAGCTCCGCGGGGGTCTCGGGGGATGAGCAGTTCTTC. This rearrangement joins TRBV7-9 to TRBJ2-1; TRBD2 matches at 7 bases. Per the germline V gene, CDR1 is SEHNR and CDR2 is FQNEAQ (reference sequence). With V trimmed by 4 bases and J by 8 bases, 11 bases remained unmatched. CDR3 length: 15 residues. The variable domain in full, with the rest retrieved from reference TRBV7-9 and TRBJ2-1, is DTGVSQNPRHKITKRGQNVTFRCDPISEHNRLYWYRQTLGQGPEFLTYFQNEAQLEKSRLLSDRFSAERPKGSFSTLEIQRTEQGDSAMYLCASSSAGVSGDEQFFGPGTRLTVL.

This clonotype was recorded once. The genes are TRBV4-1 and TRBJ2-1; D not certain. The CDR3 contains 12 residues. Trimming took off 2 bases at V and 4 bases at J, with 3 bases between the two ends. Germline V lookup: CDR1 MGHRA, CDR2 YSYEKL. The CDR3 sequence: CASSQQYNEQFF. The CDR3 nucleotides read TGCGCCAGCAGCCAACAATACAATGAGCAGTTCTTC.

V usage is TRBV6-1 and J usage is TRBJ1-1; 8 bases align to TRBD1. CDR3 length: 14 amino acids. Germline CDR1 and CDR2: MNHNS and SASEGT. After removal of 7 bases from V and 5 bases from J, the junction contained 9 bases not matched to a gene. The DNA for the CDR3 is TGTGCCAGCATTAAGGACAGGGCTAATACTGAAGCTTTCTTT. This encodes CASIKDRANTEAFF.

The J gene is TRBJ2-7, the V gene TRBV3-1, with D possibly TRBD1 on 5 matching bases. The CDR3 extends over 15 amino acids. CDR1 is LGHDT, CDR2 YNNKEL, per germline (reference sequence). Between the trimmed V and J ends, which lost 3 bases and 4 bases, there was a span of 16 bases. The CDR3 here is CASSHPSRRAYEQYF. In nucleotides, the CDR3 is TGTGCCAGCAGCCATCCCTCCCGCAGGGCGTACGAGCAGTACTTC.